A selection of T cell receptor beta chains follows, all from one sample in a study of memory CD4+ T cells and cytomegalovirus serostatus. Sequencing was performed with immunoSEQ multiplex PCR; in TCRdb, only in-frame clones are kept and a portion is missing. Of 40,000 or so clones listed, 60% to 85% were seen once; the top ten hold about 0.8%. The specimen sequenced was memory CD4+ T cells from blood. Receptors were obtained from an adult in good health and CMV-seronegative. CDR3s include the opening cysteine and the closing phenylalanine or tryptophan. Each record gives: CDR3 protein, J gene, V gene, CDR3 length.

cdr3_aa: CASSQEYRQNTEAFF; j_call: TRBJ1-1; v_call: TRBV14; cdr3_length: 15
cdr3_aa: CASSYAYEQYF; j_call: TRBJ2-7; v_call: TRBV6-5; cdr3_length: 11
cdr3_aa: CASKTSGHYQPQHF; j_call: TRBJ1-5; v_call: TRBV6-1; cdr3_length: 14
cdr3_aa: CASSSKQGAGGELFF; j_call: TRBJ2-2; v_call: TRBV19; cdr3_length: 15
cdr3_aa: CASSERQSAYNEQFF; j_call: TRBJ2-1; v_call: TRBV2; cdr3_length: 15
cdr3_aa: CASSERVGGETQYF; j_call: TRBJ2-5; v_call: TRBV2; cdr3_length: 14
cdr3_aa: CAWSQMSVGGYTF; j_call: TRBJ1-2; v_call: TRBV30; cdr3_length: 13
cdr3_aa: CASTVAGGKETQYF; j_call: TRBJ2-5; v_call: TRBV7-2; cdr3_length: 14
cdr3_aa: CASSQPRDRTLNTEAFF; j_call: TRBJ1-1; v_call: TRBV4-1; cdr3_length: 17
cdr3_aa: CASSPLASSTDTQYF; j_call: TRBJ2-3; v_call: TRBV7-3; cdr3_length: 15
cdr3_aa: CASSTSGTSGGETQYF; j_call: TRBJ2-5; v_call: TRBV5-1; cdr3_length: 16
cdr3_aa: CASSPEETGELFF; j_call: TRBJ2-2; v_call: TRBV18; cdr3_length: 13
cdr3_aa: CASNDPGSGANVLTF; j_call: TRBJ2-6; v_call: TRBV10-1; cdr3_length: 15
cdr3_aa: CAWTLERNYGYTF; j_call: TRBJ1-2; v_call: TRBV30; cdr3_length: 13
cdr3_aa: CASSDRNTEAFF; j_call: TRBJ1-1; v_call: TRBV10-1; cdr3_length: 12
cdr3_aa: CASSSGNEDAGTEAFF; j_call: TRBJ1-1; v_call: TRBV11-3; cdr3_length: 16
cdr3_aa: CASSQLPGQGNTIYF; j_call: TRBJ1-3; v_call: TRBV4-1; cdr3_length: 15
cdr3_aa: CAWSEGRETQYF; j_call: TRBJ2-5; v_call: TRBV30; cdr3_length: 12
cdr3_aa: CASSEAGELFF; j_call: TRBJ2-2; v_call: TRBV6-5; cdr3_length: 11
cdr3_aa: CASSIGNTGELFF; j_call: TRBJ2-2; v_call: TRBV19; cdr3_length: 13
cdr3_aa: CASGPGKNTEAFF; j_call: TRBJ1-1; v_call: TRBV12-5; cdr3_length: 13
cdr3_aa: CASSPGTDTQYF; j_call: TRBJ2-3; v_call: TRBV25-1; cdr3_length: 12
cdr3_aa: CASTPGNTEAFF; j_call: TRBJ1-1; v_call: TRBV6-6; cdr3_length: 12
cdr3_aa: CASSWDSGGNQPQHF; j_call: TRBJ1-5; v_call: TRBV7-8; cdr3_length: 15
cdr3_aa: CASSDGTTRQETQYF; j_call: TRBJ2-5; v_call: TRBV10-1; cdr3_length: 15
cdr3_aa: CASSPSSAANYGYTF; j_call: TRBJ1-2; v_call: TRBV18; cdr3_length: 15
cdr3_aa: CASSSPISGTEAFF; j_call: TRBJ1-1; v_call: TRBV11-1; cdr3_length: 14
cdr3_aa: CASSPANYGYTF; j_call: TRBJ1-2; v_call: TRBV6-6; cdr3_length: 12
cdr3_aa: CASEPDLFDTEAFF; j_call: TRBJ1-1; v_call: TRBV6-1; cdr3_length: 14
cdr3_aa: CASSWDRGQSVYTF; j_call: TRBJ1-2; v_call: TRBV19; cdr3_length: 14
cdr3_aa: CASSVGQGAVYGYTF; j_call: TRBJ1-2; v_call: TRBV5-6; cdr3_length: 15
cdr3_aa: CASGRGRGSNEQYF; j_call: TRBJ2-7; v_call: TRBV7-9; cdr3_length: 14
cdr3_aa: CASSRTGVGSNQPQHF; j_call: TRBJ1-5; v_call: TRBV7-8; cdr3_length: 16
cdr3_aa: CASSLGAGGRNEQFF; j_call: TRBJ2-1; v_call: TRBV5-1; cdr3_length: 15
cdr3_aa: CASSPFGQPRTTEAFF; j_call: TRBJ1-1; v_call: TRBV7-2; cdr3_length: 16
cdr3_aa: CASSPDRAASSYEQYF; j_call: TRBJ2-7; v_call: TRBV5-1; cdr3_length: 16
cdr3_aa: CASSYRLAGGSGEQFF; j_call: TRBJ2-1; v_call: TRBV6-5; cdr3_length: 16
cdr3_aa: CASSLTSGGGNTGELFF; j_call: TRBJ2-2; v_call: TRBV5-1; cdr3_length: 17
cdr3_aa: CASRTKGRANQPQHF; j_call: TRBJ1-5; v_call: TRBV19; cdr3_length: 15